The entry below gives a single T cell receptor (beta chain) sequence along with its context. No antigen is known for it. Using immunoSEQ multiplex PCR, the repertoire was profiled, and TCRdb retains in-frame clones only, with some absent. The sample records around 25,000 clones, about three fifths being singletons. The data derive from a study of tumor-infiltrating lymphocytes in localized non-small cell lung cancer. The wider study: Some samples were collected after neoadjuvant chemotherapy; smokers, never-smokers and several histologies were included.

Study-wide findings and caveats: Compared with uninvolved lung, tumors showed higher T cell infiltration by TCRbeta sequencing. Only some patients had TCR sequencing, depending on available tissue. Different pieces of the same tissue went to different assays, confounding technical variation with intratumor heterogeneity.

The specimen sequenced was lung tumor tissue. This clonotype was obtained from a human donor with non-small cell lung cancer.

CDR3 DNA: TGTGCCAGCAGCTTGGGGACAGCTATGAACACTGAAGCTTTCTTT. Translating it yields CASSLGTAMNTEAFF. This chain connects TRBV5-4 to TRBJ1-1; a possible D gene is TRBD1 (6 bases). The CDR3 spans 15 residues. Germline lookup yields CDR1 SGHNT and CDR2 YYREEE (reference sequence). Between the trimmed V and J ends, which lost 0 bases and 0 bases, there was a span of 9 bases. Drawing the rest from reference TRBV5-4 and TRBJ1-1, the complete variable domain is ETGVTQSPTHLIKTRGQQVTLRCSSQSGHNTVSWYQQALGQGPQFIFQYYREEENGRGNFPPRFSGLQFPNYSSELNVNALELDDSALYLCASSLGTAMNTEAFFGQGTRLTVV.